This TCR beta chain was found in a study of blood T cell repertoires in COVID-19. CDR3 length equals 13 residues. Germline-derived CDR1 and CDR2 are GTSNPN and SVGIG (reference sequence). V trimming: 3 bases; J trimming: 7 bases; junction bases outside the gene matches: 3. Clones were sequenced by immunoSEQ multiplex PCR, and TCRdb holds only the in-frame ones, with some missing. Of fewer than 60,000 clones in the sample, 82% were seen once. The origin of this receptor is a man in his sixties with acute or convalescent COVID-19. The sample was peripheral blood. This sequence joins TRBV30 and TRBJ1-6; 7 bases map to TRBD1. CDR3 sequence (DNA): TGTGCCTGGAGCCGGGACAGCAATTCACCCCTCCACTTT. Translating gives CAWSRDSNSPLHF.